This TCR beta chain was sequenced for a study of shared clonotypes between healthy human individuals. Germline assignment: CDR1 LNHDA and CDR2 SQIVND (reference sequence). There are 13 residues in the CDR3. Trimming stripped 8 bases from V and 0 bases from J, with 11 bases between. Some clones are missing from TCRdb's copy, which holds only in-frame ones; the method was immunoSEQ multiplex PCR. The sample lists some 2,000,000 clones; approximately 94% were seen once. This TCR was sampled from a man aged 18 to 29 in good health. This sequence joins TRBV19 and TRBJ2-7; no clear D gene. Sample: naive CD4+ T cells sorted from blood. As to subset: CD45RA+ positively selected. The CDR3 spells CASRPLGSYEQYF. CDR3 coding DNA: TGTGCCAGTCGGCCCCTGGGCTCCTACGAGCAGTACTTC. Based on the CDR3 plus reference TRBV19 and TRBJ2-7, the full variable domain is DGGITQSPKYLFRKEGQNVTLSCEQNLNHDAMYWYRQDPGQGLRLIYYSQIVNDFQKGDIAEGYSVSREKKESFPLTVTSAQKNPTAFYLCASRPLGSYEQYFGPGTRLTVT.